Below are 11 T cell receptor beta chains sequenced from a single sample in a study of molecular identifiers for immune sequencing clone quantification. A single record per CDR3 protein comes from TCRdb applying MiXCR to the PCR reads. The sample contains under 600,000 distinct CDR3 sequences, less than 30% of which appear only once. The sample consisted of naive CD8+ T cells from blood, with Jurkat cell RNA spiked in. Subset in this sample: FACS-sorted CD8+CD4-CCR7+CD45RA+ naive T cells. Receptors were obtained from a human donor in good health. Some libraries in this study had Jurkat cell RNA spiked in.

The rearrangement uses TRBV12-3 or TRBV12-4 and TRBJ2-3; no clear D gene. This CDR3 is built from 13 residues. Trimming stripped 2 bases from V and 2 bases from J, with 5 bases between. The CDR3 DNA reads as TGTGCCAGCAGTTTACCACCCACAGATACGCAGTATTTT. Its protein product is CASSLPPTDTQYF.

This clonotype was recorded a few times. The rearrangement uses TRBV11-2 and TRBJ2-1, with a tentative D call TRBD2 (6 bases). Looked up from germline, CDR1 is SGHAT and CDR2 is FQNNGV. CDR3 length: 13 amino acids. The DNA for the CDR3 is TGTGGGGTTCGGGGGACCTCCTACAATGAGCAGTTCTTC. It is translated as CGVRGTSYNEQFF.

This clonotype was seen ten or more times. This chain uses TRBV6-5 with TRBJ1-5, with unresolved D. V lost 0 bases and J 11 bases, leaving 5 bases between the germline ends. The germline V gene has CDR1 MNHEY and CDR2 SVGAGI. The CDR3 spans 11 residues. This CDR3 reads CASSYSGTQHF. Here the CDR3 DNA reads TGTGCCAGCAGTTACTCAGGCACCCAGCATTTT.

This clonotype showed up just a few times. The V and J genes are TRBV19 and TRBJ2-7; D gene uncertain. Germline CDR1 LNHDA, CDR2 SQIVND (reference sequence). The CDR3 is made up of 14 amino acids. Between the trimmed V and J ends, which lost 3 bases and 2 bases, there was a span of 11 bases. The CDR3 spells CASSILAGPYEQYF. The CDR3 DNA is TGTGCCAGTAGTATCCTCGCTGGGCCCTACGAGCAGTACTTC.

The sample holds many counts of this clonotype. The chain employs TRBV27 and TRBJ1-1; D is undetermined. V was trimmed by 7 bases and J by 1 base, leaving 16 bases between them. The CDR3 loop spans 15 amino acids. CDR1 and CDR2 from the germline V gene are MNHEY and SMNVEV (reference sequence). The DNA for the CDR3 is TGTGCCAGCACCCCATACGGGAGTACGAACACTGAAGCTTTCTTT. Translating it yields CASTPYGSTNTEAFF.

This clonotype was detected ten times or more. The J gene is TRBJ1-1, the V gene TRBV4-3; D uncertain. Germline V gene lookup returns CDR1 LGHNA and CDR2 YSLEER. This CDR3 is 13 amino acids long. The germline V and J ends were trimmed by 0 bases and 8 bases, with 10 bases remaining between them. The CDR3 DNA sequence: TGCGCCAGCAGCCAAGACCTAGGGCACGAAGCTTTCTTT. It translates to CASSQDLGHEAFF.

There are many counts of this clonotype. The chain has TRBV12-3 or TRBV12-4 and TRBJ2-3; TRBD1 aligns across 8 bases. The CDR3 is 15 amino acids. With 5 bases clipped from V and 1 base from J, the junction kept 5 bases outside the gene matches. CDR3 protein: CASSPDREGTDTQYF. The CDR3 DNA is TGTGCCAGCAGTCCGGACAGGGAGGGCACAGATACGCAGTATTTT.

The genes are TRBV18 and TRBJ2-3; TRBD2 might be the D (5 bases). There are 15 residues in the CDR3. Per the germline V gene, CDR1 is KGHSH and CDR2 is LQKENI. V lost 3 bases to trimming and J lost 2 bases, with 12 bases between them. DNA of the CDR3: TGTGCCAGCTCACCCCGCGGGCCTCCCACAGATACGCAGTATTTT. Translation gives CASSPRGPPTDTQYF. The variable domain in full, completed from reference TRBV18 and TRBJ2-3, reads NAGVMQNPRHLVRRRGQEARLRCSPMKGHSHVYWYRQLPEEGLKFMVYLQKENIIDESGMPKERFSAEFPKEGPSILRIQQVVRGDSAAYFCASSPRGPPTDTQYFGPGTRLTVL.

J is TRBJ1-6 and V is TRBV12-3 or TRBV12-4; 8 bases match TRBD1. The V gene end was trimmed by 6 bases and the J gene end by 0 bases; junction bases not matched to a gene: 4. The CDR3 runs 16 residues. Here the CDR3 reads CASSRDRTSYNSPLHF. Written as DNA, the CDR3 is TGTGCCAGCAGCAGGGACAGGACCTCCTATAATTCACCCCTCCACTTT.

On this clonotype: A much larger clone lies a single base off, so this may be a read error. The chain has TRBV11-2 and TRBJ1-4; the D is unclear. The CDR3 totals 14 residues. Germline lookup yields CDR1 SGHAT and CDR2 FQNNGV. The CDR3 is CASSFLESNEELFF. CDR3 DNA sequence: TGTGCCAGCAGCTTTTTGGAATCTAATGAAGAACTGTTTTTT.

As for this clonotype: Given a much more abundant clone one base away, this may be a read error. This chain connects TRBV5-1 to TRBJ2-3; TRBD2 matches 7 bases. The CDR3 loop spans 18 amino acids. V trimming: 3 bases; J trimming: 2 bases; junction bases outside the gene matches: 15. In germline, CDR1 is SGHRS, CDR2 YFSETQ. The CDR3 reads CASSSVSGTTILTDTQYF. In nucleotides, the CDR3 is TGCGCCAGCAGCTCGGTCTCCGGGACTACGATACTCACAGATACGCAGTATTTT.